The next 24 T cell receptor beta chains were all read from a single sample in a study of PD-L1 blockade in urothelial cancer. TCRdb's table, derived via immunoSEQ multiplex PCR, lists solely in-frame clones and lacks some. The table lists around 100,000 clones, 70% to 85% of them singletons, with about 2.4% in the top ten. The sample consisted of PBMCs, taken around atezolizumab (anti-PD-L1) treatment. These receptor sequences come from a man aged 45-65 years with urothelial cancer.

The chain joins TRBV7-2 to TRBJ2-7; possible D gene TRBD2, 6 bases. The germline CDR1 and CDR2 sequences are SGHTA and FQGNSA. This CDR3 is built from 15 residues. The germline V and J ends were trimmed by 3 bases and 4 bases, with 16 bases remaining between them. The CDR3 spells CASSLEGSGQYEQYF. The CDR3 region has the DNA TGTGCCAGCAGCTTGGAGGGAAGCGGGCAGTACGAGCAGTACTTC.

The V call is TRBV18, the J call TRBJ2-7; 13 nucleotides line up with TRBD2. Germline loops: CDR1 KGHSH, CDR2 LQKENI. Trimming removed 2 bases from V and 4 bases from J; junction bases left unmatched: 8. There are 17 residues in the CDR3. The CDR3: CASSPGTSGTFGYEQYF. CDR3 in DNA: TGTGCCAGCTCACCAGGGACTAGCGGGACTTTTGGGTACGAGCAGTACTTC.

The chain has TRBV6-5 and TRBJ1-2; weak D call: TRBD1 (5 bases). V was shortened by 0 bases and J by 4 bases, with 9 bases between the two germline ends. Germline V gene data show CDR1 as MNHEY and CDR2 as SVGAGI. The length of the CDR3 is 14 residues. In DNA, the CDR3 is TGTGCCAGCAGTTACTCTGACAGAAGCTATGGCTACACCTTC. Translated, it gives CASSYSDRSYGYTF.

This chain joins TRBV6-1 and TRBJ2-7, with D possibly being TRBD1 (5 bases). The germline V gene encodes CDR1 MNHNS and CDR2 SASEGT. Trimming cost V 11 bases and J 4 bases, with 21 bases left between them. This CDR3 comprises 14 residues. This chain's CDR3 is CASRWGSLSYEQYF. In DNA form, the CDR3 reads TGTGCCTCTCGCTGGGGCTCGCTTTCTTACGAGCAGTACTTC.

This chain uses TRBV9 with TRBJ2-3; a weak D match, TRBD1 (5 bases). Germline loops: CDR1 SGDLS, CDR2 YYNGEE. V lost 0 bases, J lost 0 bases, and 11 bases lay in between. The CDR3 length is 16 residues. The CDR3 DNA reads TGTGCCAGCAGCGTAGGAACGGACATCAGCACAGATACGCAGTATTTT. Its translation: CASSVGTDISTDTQYF.

Here the CDR3 DNA reads TGTGCCAGCAGTTTAACGTGGGGCAGCCTACCGGCCAACGTCCTGACTTTC. This gives the protein CASSLTWGSLPANVLTF. The chain employs TRBV28 and TRBJ2-6; perhaps TRBD1 as D (5 bases). CDR3 length: 17 residues. V gave up 2 bases and J gave up 6 bases, with 17 bases separating them. Germline V CDR1 and CDR2: MDHEN, SYDVKM.

The count of this clone is one. The chain recombines TRBV15 with TRBJ2-7; D uncertain. With 0 bases removed from V and 2 bases from J, the gap between germline ends came to 5 bases. The CDR3 loop spans 13 amino acids. Germline V gene sequence: CDR1 LNHNV, CDR2 YYDKDF (reference sequence). CDR3: CATSRDQAYEQYF. CDR3 sequence (DNA): TGTGCCACCAGCAGAGATCAGGCCTACGAGCAGTACTTC.

This chain joins TRBV13 and TRBJ2-5; 10 bases align to TRBD1. Germline V gene data show CDR1 as PRHDT and CDR2 as FYEKMQ (reference sequence). V shed 4 bases and J 0 bases; nucleotides not matched to a gene: 17. CDR3 length: 20 amino acids. The CDR3 protein is CASSSRGETGGAGYQETQYF. The CDR3 region has the DNA TGTGCCAGCAGCTCCCGGGGGGAGACAGGGGGCGCGGGGTACCAAGAGACCCAGTACTTC.

This clone turned up a few times. The rearrangement uses TRBV13 and TRBJ1-5, with a possible D match to TRBD1 (5 bases). The CDR3 contains 13 residues. Germline lookup yields CDR1 PRHDT and CDR2 FYEKMQ (reference sequence). With 6 bases removed from V and 10 bases from J, the gap between germline ends came to 16 bases. The CDR3 sequence: CASSSTGIGPQHF. Written as DNA, the CDR3 is TGTGCCAGCAGTTCTACAGGAATAGGCCCCCAGCATTTT.

A word on this clone: Sequence at one end of the junction differs from germline and may be a read error. V gene TRBV18 combines with J gene TRBJ2-7, with 8 bases fitting TRBD2. The CDR3 runs to 13 residues. Germline CDR1 is KGHSH and CDR2 is LQKENI. The CDR3 region is CASSPPESGSKNF. For the CDR3, the DNA is TGTGCCAGCTCACCACCGGAGAGCGGGAGTAAGAACTTC.

The chain employs TRBV28 and TRBJ2-1; unclear D gene. This CDR3 is built from 13 residues. With 6 bases removed from V and 3 bases from J, the gap between germline ends came to 9 bases. From germline, CDR1 is MDHEN and CDR2 SYDVKM. CDR3 nucleotide sequence: TGTGCCAGCAGGAACCGGGTCTACAATGAGCAGTTCTTC. This codes for CASRNRVYNEQFF.

In its sample, this clone was seen once. The rearrangement joins TRBV19 to TRBJ1-5; 9 nucleotides line up with TRBD1. The germline V gene encodes CDR1 LNHDA and CDR2 SQIVND (reference sequence). CDR3 length: 13 amino acids. Trimming cost V 4 bases and J 7 bases; bases outside gene matches: 2. This CDR3 is CASSRQGGQPQHF. The CDR3 bases are TGTGCCAGTAGTAGACAGGGGGGGCAGCCCCAGCATTTT.

The gene calls are TRBV5-4 and TRBJ2-7; TRBD1 matches at 10 bases. The CDR3 is made up of 15 amino acids. Germline values: CDR1 SGHNT, CDR2 YYREEE (reference sequence). V was pared by 4 bases and J by 4 bases, with 8 bases of the junction left unmatched. CDR3: CASSPPGQGLYEQYF. The CDR3 nucleotides read TGTGCCAGCAGCCCTCCGGGACAGGGGTTATACGAGCAGTACTTC.

The chain links TRBV14 to TRBJ2-7, with a possible D match to TRBD2 (6 bases). Trimming took off 3 bases at V and 3 bases at J, with 21 bases between the two ends. Germline CDR1 reads SGHDN; CDR2 reads FVKESK. This CDR3 spans 17 amino acids. The DNA for the CDR3 is TGTGCCAGCAGCCAGTGGGGAGGAGCCGGTTTTTTCTACGAGCAGTACTTC. This gives the protein CASSQWGGAGFFYEQYF.

The chain couples TRBV25-1 to TRBJ1-1; D unclear. Germline lookup yields CDR1 MGHDK and CDR2 SYGVNS. This CDR3 region has 15 residues. The V and J ends lost 6 bases and 1 base respectively, with 15 bases between them. The CDR3 coding sequence is TGTGCCAGCAGCCCCCGACATCAATGGAACACTGAAGCTTTCTTT. It is translated as CASSPRHQWNTEAFF.

The rearrangement uses TRBV5-4 and TRBJ1-1, with D possibly TRBD1 on 6 matching bases. Trimming took 0 bases from V and 7 from J, leaving 10 bases between them. The CDR3 covers 13 residues. Germline CDR1 SGHNT, CDR2 YYREEE (reference sequence). In DNA form, the CDR3 reads TGTGCCAGCAGCTTGGACAGGGCTGATGAAGCTTTCTTT. Its translation: CASSLDRADEAFF.

The chain recombines TRBV28 with TRBJ1-2; D possibly corresponds to TRBD1 (5 bases). Germline V gives CDR1 MDHEN, CDR2 SYDVKM. Trimming cost V 6 bases and J 0 bases, with 8 bases left between them. This CDR3 spans 13 amino acids. As DNA, the CDR3 is TGTGCCAGCAGGCGGGACTCTAACTATGGCTACACCTTC. Amino acid sequence: CASRRDSNYGYTF.

V and J are TRBV28 and TRBJ1-5; D is ambiguous. Germline assignment: CDR1 MDHEN and CDR2 SYDVKM. The ends were cut back, 7 bases at V and 9 bases at J, with 16 bases in the middle. The CDR3 runs to 13 residues. CDR3 sequence: CASTDLWRGPQHF. The CDR3 DNA reads as TGTGCCAGCACGGATTTATGGCGAGGGCCCCAGCATTTT.

DNA for the CDR3: TGTGCCAGCACTCGACAGGGAAGCTCTGGAAACACCATATATTTT. It specifies CASTRQGSSGNTIYF. The chain recombines TRBV28 with TRBJ1-3; 7 bases map to TRBD1. The CDR3 has 15 amino acids. V trimming: 7 bases; J trimming: 0 bases; junction bases outside the gene matches: 6. Germline CDR1 and CDR2: MDHEN and SYDVKM.

This sequence joins TRBV4-1 and TRBJ1-1; D remains unclear. Trimming removed 2 bases at V and 0 bases at J, with 10 bases between. The CDR3 loop spans 15 amino acids. In germline, CDR1 is MGHRA, CDR2 YSYEKL. The CDR3 loop reads CASSQNAVLNTEAFF. The CDR3 DNA reads TGCGCCAGCAGCCAAAACGCAGTCTTGAACACTGAAGCTTTCTTT.

The chain has TRBV19 and TRBJ1-5; the D is unclear. Germline lookup yields CDR1 LNHDA and CDR2 SQIVND (reference sequence). The CDR3 extends over 15 amino acids. V was cut by 5 bases and J by 5 bases, with 16 bases left in between. The CDR3 DNA follows: TGTGCCAGTAGTCAACGAGCCTCCACCGATCAGCCCCAGCATTTT. Translation: CASSQRASTDQPQHF.

This clone came up once. The CDR3 sequence is CASSQARVELFF. The CDR3 nucleotides are TGTGCCAGCAGCCAAGCCAGGGTGGAGCTGTTTTTT. This chain connects TRBV14 to TRBJ2-2; perhaps TRBD1 as D (5 bases). The CDR3 totals 12 residues. V was clipped by 1 base and J by 10 bases, with 7 bases between them. CDR1 is SGHDN and CDR2 is FVKESK in the germline V gene.

This rearrangement joins TRBV6-5 to TRBJ1-1, with D unclear. Germline V gene lookup returns CDR1 MNHEY and CDR2 SVGAGI. This CDR3 comprises 13 residues. V gave up 6 bases and J gave up 4 bases, with 12 bases separating them. CDR3 sequence reads: CASRNSMGTEAFF. The CDR3 nucleotides read TGTGCCAGCAGAAACAGTATGGGCACTGAAGCTTTCTTT.

J is TRBJ1-1 and V is TRBV7-9, with 8 bases fitting TRBD1. The trim removed 5 bases at V and 4 bases at J, leaving 9 bases unmatched. The CDR3 length is 15 residues. Germline V lookup: CDR1 SEHNR, CDR2 FQNEAQ (reference sequence). The CDR3, as DNA: TGTGCCAGCAGCCCGGCTCAGGGGGCGGCCACTGAAGCTTTCTTT. Translated, it gives CASSPAQGAATEAFF.